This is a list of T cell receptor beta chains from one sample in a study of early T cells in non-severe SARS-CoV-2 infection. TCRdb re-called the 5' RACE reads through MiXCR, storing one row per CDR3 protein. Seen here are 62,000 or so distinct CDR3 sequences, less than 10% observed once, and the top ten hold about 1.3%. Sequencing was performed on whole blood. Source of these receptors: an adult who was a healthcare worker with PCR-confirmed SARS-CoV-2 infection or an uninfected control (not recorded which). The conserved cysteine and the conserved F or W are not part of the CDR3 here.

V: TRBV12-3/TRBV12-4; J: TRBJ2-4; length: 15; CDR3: ASSPGEGAGTKNIQY
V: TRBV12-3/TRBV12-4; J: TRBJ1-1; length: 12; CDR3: ASSLQVLDTEAF
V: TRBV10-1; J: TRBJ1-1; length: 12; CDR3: ASSENTMNTEAF
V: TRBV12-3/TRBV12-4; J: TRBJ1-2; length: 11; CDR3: ASSLARRHGYT
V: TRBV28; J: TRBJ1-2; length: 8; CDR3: ASSSNGYT
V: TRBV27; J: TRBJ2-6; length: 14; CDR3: ASSGLSSSGANVLT
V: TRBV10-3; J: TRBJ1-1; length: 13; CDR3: AISDLDRLTTEAF
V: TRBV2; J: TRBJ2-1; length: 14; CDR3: ASSEVQDRVRGEQF
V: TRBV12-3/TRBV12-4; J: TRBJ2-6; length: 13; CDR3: ASSSLRSGANVLT
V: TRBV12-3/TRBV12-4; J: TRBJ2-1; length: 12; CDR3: ASRRASGGNEQF
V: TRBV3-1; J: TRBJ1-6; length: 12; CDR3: ASSQGQRNSPLH
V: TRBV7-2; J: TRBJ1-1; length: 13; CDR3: ASSLEPGLNTEAF
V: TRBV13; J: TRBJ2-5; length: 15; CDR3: ASSSGLAGAVSETQY
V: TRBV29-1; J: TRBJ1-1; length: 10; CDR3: SVGWQNTEAF
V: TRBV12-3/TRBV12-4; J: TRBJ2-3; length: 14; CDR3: ASSLGWPGSTDTQY